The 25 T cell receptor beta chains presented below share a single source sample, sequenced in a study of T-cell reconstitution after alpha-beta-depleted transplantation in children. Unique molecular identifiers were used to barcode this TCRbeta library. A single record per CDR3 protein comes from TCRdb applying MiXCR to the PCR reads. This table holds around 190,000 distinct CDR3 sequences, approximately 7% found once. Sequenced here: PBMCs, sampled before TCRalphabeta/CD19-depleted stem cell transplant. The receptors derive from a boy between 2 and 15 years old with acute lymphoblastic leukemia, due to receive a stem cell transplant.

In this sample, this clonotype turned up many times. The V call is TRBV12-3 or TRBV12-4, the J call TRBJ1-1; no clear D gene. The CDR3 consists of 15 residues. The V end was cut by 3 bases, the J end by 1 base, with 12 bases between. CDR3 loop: CASSFGEVANTEAFF. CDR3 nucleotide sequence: TGTGCCAGCAGTTTTGGTGAAGTCGCGAACACTGAAGCTTTCTTT.

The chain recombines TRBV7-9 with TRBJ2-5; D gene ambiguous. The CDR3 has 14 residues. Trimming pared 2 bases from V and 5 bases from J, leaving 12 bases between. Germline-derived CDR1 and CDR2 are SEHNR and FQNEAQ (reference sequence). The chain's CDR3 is CASSLSTQWETQYF. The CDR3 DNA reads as TGTGCCAGCAGCTTATCGACACAGTGGGAGACCCAGTACTTC.

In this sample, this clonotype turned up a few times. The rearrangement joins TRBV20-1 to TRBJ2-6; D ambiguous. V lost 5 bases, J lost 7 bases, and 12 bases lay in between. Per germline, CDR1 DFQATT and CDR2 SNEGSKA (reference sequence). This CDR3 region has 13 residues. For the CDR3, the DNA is TGCAGTGCTTTTTCGCAGGCTGCCAACGTCCTGACTTTC. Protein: CSAFSQAANVLTF.

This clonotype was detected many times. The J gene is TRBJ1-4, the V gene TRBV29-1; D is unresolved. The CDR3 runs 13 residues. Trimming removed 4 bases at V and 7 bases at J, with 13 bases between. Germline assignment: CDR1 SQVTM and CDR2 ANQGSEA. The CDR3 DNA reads TGCAGCGTTGTAGGCCTGCTGGGTGAAAAACTGTTTTTT. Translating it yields CSVVGLLGEKLFF. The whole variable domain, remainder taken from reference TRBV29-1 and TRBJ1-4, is SAVISQKPSRDICQRGTSLTIQCQVDSQVTMMFWYRQQPGQSLTLIATANQGSEATYESGFVIDKFPISRPNLTFSTLTVSNMSPEDSSIYLCSVVGLLGEKLFFGSGTQLSVL.

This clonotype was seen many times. The CDR3 region is CSAEGRMSNQPQHF. The CDR3 nucleotides are TGCAGTGCGGAGGGGAGAATGAGCAATCAGCCCCAGCATTTT. The genes are TRBV20-1 and TRBJ1-5; perhaps TRBD1 as D (5 bases). The germline gives CDR1 DFQATT, CDR2 SNEGSKA (reference sequence). The CDR3 loop spans 14 amino acids. Trimming pared 6 bases from V and 1 base from J, leaving 13 bases between.

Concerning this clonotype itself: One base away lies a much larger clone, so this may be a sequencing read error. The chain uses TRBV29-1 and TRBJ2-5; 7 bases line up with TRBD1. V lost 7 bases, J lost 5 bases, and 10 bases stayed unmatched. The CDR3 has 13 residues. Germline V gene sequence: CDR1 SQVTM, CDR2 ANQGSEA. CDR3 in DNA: TGCAGCGCCCAGACAGGGTGTAGCGAGACCCAGTACTTC. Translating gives CSAQTGCSETQYF.

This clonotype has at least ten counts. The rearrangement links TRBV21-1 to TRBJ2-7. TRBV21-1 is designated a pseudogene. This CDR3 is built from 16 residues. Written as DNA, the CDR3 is TGTGCCAGCAGCAAATATTGCGAAGGCGGCCGGTACGAGCAGTACTTC. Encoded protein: CASSKYCEGGRYEQYF.

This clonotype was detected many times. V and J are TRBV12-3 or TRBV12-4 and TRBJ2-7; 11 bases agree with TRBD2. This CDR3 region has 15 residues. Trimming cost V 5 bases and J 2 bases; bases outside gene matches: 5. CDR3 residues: CASSVGTSGTYEQYF. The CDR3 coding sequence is TGTGCCAGCAGTGTCGGGACTAGCGGCACCTACGAGCAGTACTTC.

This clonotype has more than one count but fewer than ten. The CDR3 spells CASSLIGGGSSYEQYF. The CDR3 DNA sequence: TGCGCCAGCAGCTTGATCGGGGGAGGGTCATCCTACGAGCAGTACTTC. The chain joins TRBV5-1 to TRBJ2-7, with 7 bases aligning to TRBD2. Germline CDR1 and CDR2: SGHRS and YFSETQ. V lost 1 base and J lost 1; bases outside the gene matches: 8. The CDR3 runs 16 residues.

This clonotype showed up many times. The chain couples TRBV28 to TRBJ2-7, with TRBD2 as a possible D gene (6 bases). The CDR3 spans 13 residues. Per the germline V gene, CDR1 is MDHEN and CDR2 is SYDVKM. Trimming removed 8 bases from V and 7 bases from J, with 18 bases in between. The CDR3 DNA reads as TGTGCCAGCGTTACGGGACTTTGGGGAGAGCAGTACTTC. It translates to CASVTGLWGEQYF.

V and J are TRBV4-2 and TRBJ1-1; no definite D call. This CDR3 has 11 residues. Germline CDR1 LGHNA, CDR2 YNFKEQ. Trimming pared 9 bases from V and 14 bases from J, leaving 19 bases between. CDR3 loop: CARGSGILFFF. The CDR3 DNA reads TGTGCCAGGGGCTCGGGGATCCTCTTCTTCTTT.

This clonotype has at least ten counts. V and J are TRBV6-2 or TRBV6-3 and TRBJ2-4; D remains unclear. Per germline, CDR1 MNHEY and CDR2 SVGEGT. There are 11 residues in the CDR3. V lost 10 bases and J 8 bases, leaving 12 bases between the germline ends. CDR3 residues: CAIGGGDIQYF. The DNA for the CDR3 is TGTGCCATCGGCGGTGGGGACATTCAGTACTTC.

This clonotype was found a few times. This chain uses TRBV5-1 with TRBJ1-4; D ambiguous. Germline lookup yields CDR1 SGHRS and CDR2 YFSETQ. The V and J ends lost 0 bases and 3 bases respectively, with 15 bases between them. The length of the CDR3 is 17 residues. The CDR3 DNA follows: TGCGCCAGCAGCTTGGACGGCAGGTTGACGGCTAATGAAAAACTGTTTTTT. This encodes CASSLDGRLTANEKLFF.

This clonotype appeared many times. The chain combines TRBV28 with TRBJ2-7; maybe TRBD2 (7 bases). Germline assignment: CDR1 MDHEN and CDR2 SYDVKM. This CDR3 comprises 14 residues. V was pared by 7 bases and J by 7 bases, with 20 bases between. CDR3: CASIGGGPPGEQYF. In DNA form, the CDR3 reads TGTGCCAGCATAGGGGGGGGACCCCCGGGGGAGCAGTACTTC.

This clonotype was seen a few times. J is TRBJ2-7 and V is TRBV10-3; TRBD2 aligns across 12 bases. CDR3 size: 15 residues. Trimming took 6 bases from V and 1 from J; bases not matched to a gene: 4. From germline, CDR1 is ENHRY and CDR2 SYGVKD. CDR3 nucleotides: TGTGCCATCAGCAGACTAGCGGGAGTTTCCTACGAGCAGTACTTC. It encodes CAISRLAGVSYEQYF.

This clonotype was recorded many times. CDR3 nucleotides: TGCAGTGCTAGAGACCGGGACACCGGACAAGAGACCCAGTACTTC. Protein sequence: CSARDRDTGQETQYF. This chain links TRBV20-1 with TRBJ2-5; D is possibly TRBD1 (6 bases). The CDR3 contains 15 residues. Trimming removed 0 bases from V and 2 bases from J, with 13 bases in between. CDR1 is DFQATT and CDR2 is SNEGSKA in the germline V gene (reference sequence).

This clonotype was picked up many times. CDR3 loop: CASSRKGSTEAFF. The CDR3 coding sequence is TGTGCCAGCAGCCGGAAGGGAAGCACTGAAGCTTTCTTT. The chain joins TRBV3-1 to TRBJ1-1; D gene ambiguous. Deletions cut 4 bases from V and 4 bases from J, with 10 bases between. The germline V gene encodes CDR1 LGHDT and CDR2 YNNKEL (reference sequence). There are 13 residues in the CDR3.

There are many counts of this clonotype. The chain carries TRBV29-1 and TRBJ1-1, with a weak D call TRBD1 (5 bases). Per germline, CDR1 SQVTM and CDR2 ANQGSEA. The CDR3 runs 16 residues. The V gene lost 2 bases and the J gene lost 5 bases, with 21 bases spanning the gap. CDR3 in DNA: TGCAGCGTTGAACTCGCGCCGTGGGGGGGTGGTACTGAAGCTTTCTTT. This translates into CSVELAPWGGGTEAFF.

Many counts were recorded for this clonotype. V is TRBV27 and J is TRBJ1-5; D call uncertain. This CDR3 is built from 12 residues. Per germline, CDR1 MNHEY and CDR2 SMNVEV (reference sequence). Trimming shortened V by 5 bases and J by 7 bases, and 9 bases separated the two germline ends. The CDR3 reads CASSTNSQPQHF. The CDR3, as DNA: TGTGCCAGCAGTACCAATAGCCAGCCCCAGCATTTT.

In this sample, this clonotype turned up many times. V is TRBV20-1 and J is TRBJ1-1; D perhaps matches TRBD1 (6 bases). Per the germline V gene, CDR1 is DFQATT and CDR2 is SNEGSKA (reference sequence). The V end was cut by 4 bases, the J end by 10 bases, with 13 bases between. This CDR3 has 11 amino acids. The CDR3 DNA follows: TGCAGTGCTATAAACAGGGAAGGAGCTTTCTTT. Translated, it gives CSAINREGAFF.

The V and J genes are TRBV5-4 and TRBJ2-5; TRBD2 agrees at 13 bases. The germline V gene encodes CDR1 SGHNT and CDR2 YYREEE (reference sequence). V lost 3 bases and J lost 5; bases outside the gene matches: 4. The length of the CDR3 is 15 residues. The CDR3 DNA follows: TGTGCCAGCAGCTCTGGGACTAGCGGGAAGGAGACCCAGTACTTC. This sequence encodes CASSSGTSGKETQYF.

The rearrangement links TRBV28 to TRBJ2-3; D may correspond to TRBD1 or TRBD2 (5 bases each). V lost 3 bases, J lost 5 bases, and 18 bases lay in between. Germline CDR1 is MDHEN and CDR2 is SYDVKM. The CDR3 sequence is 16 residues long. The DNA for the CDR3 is TGTGCCAGCAGTTTGGGCCGGTGGGGGTCTAAAGATACGCAGTATTTT. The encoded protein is CASSLGRWGSKDTQYF.

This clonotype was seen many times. CDR3 nucleotides: TGTGCCAGCAGCTCCGCAGTGGGTGAGCAGTTCTTC. Translated, it gives CASSSAVGEQFF. This chain links TRBV13 with TRBJ2-1; D remains unclear. Trimming left V 4 bases short and J 9 bases short, with 10 bases between. The V gene's germline CDR1 is PRHDT and CDR2 FYEKMQ (reference sequence). The CDR3 sequence is 12 residues long.

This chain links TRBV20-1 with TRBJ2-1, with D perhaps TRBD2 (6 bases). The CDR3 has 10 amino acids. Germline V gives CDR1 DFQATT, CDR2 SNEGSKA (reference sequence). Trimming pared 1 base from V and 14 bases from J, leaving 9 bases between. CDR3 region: CSARVAVEFF. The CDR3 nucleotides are TGCAGTGCTAGAGTAGCGGTCGAGTTCTTC.

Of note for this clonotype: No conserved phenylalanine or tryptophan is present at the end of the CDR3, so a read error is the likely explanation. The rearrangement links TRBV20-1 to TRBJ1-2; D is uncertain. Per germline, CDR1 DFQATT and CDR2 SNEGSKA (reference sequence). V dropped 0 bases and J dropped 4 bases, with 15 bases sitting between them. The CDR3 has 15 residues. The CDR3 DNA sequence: TGCAGTGCTAGAGATAACCCCAGACGATTCTATGGCTACACCTCC. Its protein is CSARDNPRRFYGYTS.